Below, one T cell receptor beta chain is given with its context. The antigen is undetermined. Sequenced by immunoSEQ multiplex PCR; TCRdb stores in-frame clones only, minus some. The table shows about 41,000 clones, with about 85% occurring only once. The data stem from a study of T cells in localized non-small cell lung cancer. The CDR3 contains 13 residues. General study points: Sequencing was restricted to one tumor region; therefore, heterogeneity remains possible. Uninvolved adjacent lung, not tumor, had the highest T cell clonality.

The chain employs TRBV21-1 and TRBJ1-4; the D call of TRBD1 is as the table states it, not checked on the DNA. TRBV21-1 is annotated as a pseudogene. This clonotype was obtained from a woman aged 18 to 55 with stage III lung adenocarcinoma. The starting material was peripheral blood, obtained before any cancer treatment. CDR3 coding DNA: TGTGCCAGCAGCACTCACAGCAATGAAAAACTGTTTTTT. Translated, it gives CASSTHSNEKLFF.